Sequencing of this TCR beta chain was carried out in a study of CD8+ T cells in alopecia areata. Study in general: The study gave tofacitinib for 6 to 18 months, then 6 months off drug.

Treatment of the sample: oral pan-JAK inhibitor, 5-10 mg twice daily. The sorting of PBMCs gave CD4+ and CD8+ T cells. Trimming removed 0 bases at V and 6 bases at J, with 8 bases between. CDR3 length: 13 residues. Germline V gene lookup returns CDR1 MGHDK and CDR2 SYGVNS. Once RNA had been extracted, it was reverse transcribed into cDNA to act as the sequencing template. The protocol was immunoSEQ multiplex PCR, while the TCRdb copy is restricted to in-frame clones and leaves out a portion. The data show over 150,000 clones, around 58% seen once. The TCR comes from a human donor with alopecia areata. The chain couples TRBV25-1 to TRBJ2-5; no firm D call. This material consisted of CD8+ T cells sorted from blood, taken at week 24, from a patient treated with tofacitinib. The CDR3 sequence: CASSEYNTQTQYF. The CDR3 nucleotides read TGTGCCAGCAGTGAATATAATACCCAGACCCAGTACTTC. The variable domain in full, completed from reference TRBV25-1 and TRBJ2-5, reads EADIYQTPRYLVIGTGKKITLECSQTMGHDKMYWYQQDPGMELHLIHYSYGVNSTEKGDLSSESTVSRIRTEHFPLTLESARPSHTSQYLCASSEYNTQTQYFGPGTRLLVL.